This T cell receptor beta chain was profiled in a study of technical replicates of blood from a handful of donors. Germline V gene data show CDR1 as SGHKS and CDR2 as YYEKEE (reference sequence). V dropped 2 bases and J dropped 4; count of bases not matched to a gene: 11. This CDR3 has 16 residues. Data came from immunoSEQ multiplex PCR; TCRdb stores just in-frame clones and leaves some out. The table lists some 87,000 clones, approximately 97% of them singletons. The rearrangement joins TRBV5-5 to TRBJ1-2, with 7 positions matching TRBD1. Sequencing was carried out using T cells isolated from PBMCs. The clonotype comes from a human donor in good health. The DNA of the CDR3 is TGTGCCAGCAGCTTTCAAACAGGGGAAGGTGGCTATGGCTACACCTTC. This encodes CASSFQTGEGGYGYTF.